This TCR beta chain was sequenced during a study of blood T cell repertoires in COVID-19. As originally analysed: Using reference gene primer amplification, nucleated cell counts were estimated. The table came from immunoSEQ multiplex PCR; TCRdb's copy has only in-frame clones and leaves some out. The D gene and trimming were derived from the DNA, and the V and J assignments and clone size from that table. The data hold 150,000 to 200,000 clones, with more than 75% observed a single time. CDR1 and CDR2 from the germline V gene are SGHRS and YFSETQ. The germline V and J ends were trimmed by 0 bases and 2 bases, with 11 bases remaining between them. The CDR3 covers 15 residues.

The chain links TRBV5-1 to TRBJ2-5; D perhaps matches TRBD1 (6 bases). The sequence derives from a man between 40 and 49 years old with active or convalescent COVID-19. Sequencing used peripheral blood. The CDR3 DNA is TGCGCCAGCAGCTTGGCCGGACAGCTACAAGAGACCCAGTACTTC. It codes for CASSLAGQLQETQYF.